This passage covers 24 T cell receptor beta chains from one sample sequenced in a study of PD-1 blockade in mismatch repair-deficient tumors. What these receptors recognize is not known. Indicated time point: identical roughly 10-day culture without peptide (control). Data came from immunoSEQ multiplex PCR; TCRdb stores just in-frame clones and leaves some out. Here the sample spans over 11,000 clones, 80% to 90% being singletons. Sequences were derived from cells cultured in vitro, sampled from a patient treated with pembrolizumab. The receptors here all came from an adult with mismatch repair-deficient cancer.

The chain recombines TRBV5-1 with TRBJ2-7, with D maybe TRBD2 (6 bases). Trimming stripped 7 bases from V and 4 bases from J, with 18 bases between. Germline V gene lookup returns CDR1 SGHRS and CDR2 YFSETQ. The CDR3 length is 14 residues. The CDR3 reads CASGPAGSPYEQYF. CDR3 sequence (DNA): TGCGCCAGCGGACCTGCCGGGAGTCCATACGAGCAGTACTTC. The full variable domain, rest sourced from reference TRBV5-1 and TRBJ2-7, is KAGVTQTPRYLIKTRGQQVTLSCSPISGHRSVSWYQQTPGQGLQFLFEYFSETQRNKGNFPGRFSGRQFSNSRSEMNVSTLELGDSALYLCASGPAGSPYEQYFGPGTRLTVT.

The rearrangement joins TRBV28 to TRBJ1-4; weak D call: TRBD1 (6 bases). The germline V gene encodes CDR1 MDHEN and CDR2 SYDVKM. The CDR3 runs to 15 residues. V lost 4 bases and J 7 bases, leaving 16 bases between the germline ends. The CDR3 bases are TGTGCCAGCAGTTACAGACAGGCAATCTCTGAAAAACTGTTTTTT. It is translated as CASSYRQAISEKLFF.

This clone was recorded only once. This chain links TRBV6-1 with TRBJ1-2, with no clear D. Deletions cut 4 bases from V and 3 bases from J, with 15 bases between. Per germline, CDR1 MNHNS and CDR2 SASEGT. The CDR3 loop spans 15 amino acids. The CDR3 loop reads CASSGIREWDYGYTF. DNA of the CDR3: TGTGCCAGCAGTGGAATAAGGGAGTGGGACTATGGCTACACCTTC.

This clone was picked up a small number of times. The V and J genes are TRBV10-3 and TRBJ2-3; TRBD1 matches 7 bases. CDR3 length: 17 amino acids. Germline V gene sequence: CDR1 ENHRY, CDR2 SYGVKD. V was pared by 3 bases and J by 0 bases, with 9 bases of the junction left unmatched. The CDR3 is CAISESPTGSSTDTQYF. DNA of the CDR3: TGTGCCATCAGTGAATCCCCGACAGGGTCTAGCACAGATACGCAGTATTTT.

The rearrangement links TRBV20-1 to TRBJ1-2; D call uncertain. Germline V gene sequence: CDR1 DFQATT, CDR2 SNEGSKA (reference sequence). There are 10 residues in the CDR3. V lost 6 bases and J lost 6, with 8 bases in between. CDR3 bases: TGCAGTGCAGACACCGATGGCTACACCTTC. It specifies CSADTDGYTF.

The gene calls are TRBV7-8 and TRBJ1-3; D is possibly TRBD1 (6 bases). There are 15 residues in the CDR3. Between the trimmed V and J ends, which lost 5 bases and 3 bases, there was a span of 14 bases. From germline, CDR1 is SGHVS and CDR2 FQNEAQ. The CDR3 DNA reads TGTGCCAGCAGCGAGACGGGGGCTGGTGGAAACACCATATATTTT. This translates into CASSETGAGGNTIYF.

The chain couples TRBV5-8 to TRBJ1-5, with 7 bases that match TRBD1. The CDR3 covers 14 residues. V was pared by 3 bases and J by 6 bases, with 6 bases of the junction left unmatched. Germline CDR1 is SGHTS and CDR2 is YDEGEE. CDR3 region: CASSSPGGGQPQHF. CDR3 sequence (DNA): TGTGCCAGCAGCTCTCCAGGGGGAGGTCAGCCCCAGCATTTT.

V and J are TRBV9 and TRBJ2-2, with TRBD2 identical over 14 bases. The CDR3 is made up of 17 amino acids. With 4 bases clipped from V and 4 bases from J, the junction kept 6 bases outside the gene matches. Germline values: CDR1 SGDLS, CDR2 YYNGEE. The CDR3 nucleotides read TGTGCCAGCAGCCCCGGACTAGCGGGAGGTTCCACCGGGGAGCTGTTTTTT. This encodes CASSPGLAGGSTGELFF.

This clone came up once. The chain carries TRBV7-9 and TRBJ2-3; 14 bases are a match to TRBD2. With 5 bases clipped from V and 4 bases from J, the junction kept 8 bases outside the gene matches. The CDR3 runs 17 residues. In germline, CDR1 is SEHNR, CDR2 FQNEAQ (reference sequence). The CDR3 region has the DNA TGTGCCAGCAGCCCGCCGGGACTAGCGGGAGTGTCAGATACGCAGTATTTT. It codes for CASSPPGLAGVSDTQYF.

This rearrangement joins TRBV27 to TRBJ2-7; 8 bases are shared with TRBD1. With V trimmed by 1 base and J by 3 bases, 5 bases remained unmatched. The V gene's germline CDR1 is MNHEY and CDR2 SMNVEV (reference sequence). The CDR3 contains 15 residues. The CDR3 sequence: CASSLYRTGGYEQYF. The CDR3 nucleotides read TGTGCCAGCAGTTTATACCGTACAGGGGGCTACGAGCAGTACTTC.

The rearrangement uses TRBV19 and TRBJ2-3; TRBD1 might be the D (7 bases). This CDR3 region has 17 residues. V gave up 3 bases and J gave up 0 bases, with 16 bases separating them. Germline values: CDR1 LNHDA, CDR2 SQIVND (reference sequence). CDR3 sequence reads: CASSMGSRGRSTDTQYF. The CDR3 DNA sequence: TGTGCCAGTAGTATGGGCTCCAGGGGGAGGAGCACAGATACGCAGTATTTT.

The CDR3 DNA sequence: TGTGCCAGCAGTCCCCCGGGTGGGGCAGGAGAGACCCAGTACTTC. The encoded protein is CASSPPGGAGETQYF. The chain recombines TRBV28 with TRBJ2-5; D is perhaps TRBD1 (5 bases). This CDR3 comprises 15 residues. V was cut by 5 bases and J by 4 bases, with 17 bases left in between. Germline CDR1 and CDR2: MDHEN and SYDVKM. The full variable domain, rest sourced from reference TRBV28 and TRBJ2-5, is DVKVTQSSRYLVKRTGEKVFLECVQDMDHENMFWYRQDPGLGLRLIYFSYDVKMKEKGDIPEGYSVSREKKERFSLILESASTNQTSMYLCASSPPGGAGETQYFGPGTRLLVL.

The rearrangement uses TRBV5-4 and TRBJ2-3; TRBD2 is a possible D gene (6 bases). The CDR3 contains 13 residues. Germline V gives CDR1 SGHNT, CDR2 YYREEE (reference sequence). The germline V and J ends were trimmed by 0 bases and 5 bases, with 7 bases remaining between them. The CDR3 DNA follows: TGTGCCAGCAGCTTGGCCGGGGGAGATACGCAGTATTTT. This codes for CASSLAGGDTQYF.

V is TRBV23-1 and J is TRBJ2-7; D is unclear. TRBV23-1 is designated an ORF whose function remains uncertain. V dropped 3 bases and J dropped 0 bases, with 9 bases sitting between them. This CDR3 comprises 14 residues. CDR3 in amino acids: CASSQSQSSYEQYF. CDR3 nucleotide sequence: TGCGCCAGCAGTCAGAGTCAAAGCTCCTACGAGCAGTACTTC.

In its sample, this clone was seen a few times. This sequence joins TRBV19 and TRBJ1-2; D uncertain. V was cut by 4 bases and J by 13 bases, with 16 bases left in between. From germline, CDR1 is LNHDA and CDR2 SQIVND (reference sequence). The CDR3 extends over 12 amino acids. In DNA form, the CDR3 reads TGTGCCAGTAGTAACAACCACCAGACCTCCACCTTC. Translation gives CASSNNHQTSTF.

The chain recombines TRBV28 with TRBJ1-2; D uncertain. Per the germline V gene, CDR1 is MDHEN and CDR2 is SYDVKM. V dropped 4 bases and J dropped 1 base, with 10 bases sitting between them. CDR3 length: 14 amino acids. CDR3 region: CASSSSALNYGYTF. CDR3 DNA: TGTGCCAGCAGTTCCTCAGCCCTTAACTATGGCTACACCTTC.

The chain employs TRBV5-1 and TRBJ2-5, with D uncertain. V gave up 1 base and J gave up 3 bases, with 7 bases separating them. Germline V gene data show CDR1 as SGHRS and CDR2 as YFSETQ. The CDR3 covers 13 residues. CDR3 DNA: TGCGCCAGCAGCTTGCACGGAGAAGAGACCCAGTACTTC. Its protein product is CASSLHGEETQYF.

The chain uses TRBV5-1 and TRBJ1-2; a possible D gene is TRBD1 (5 bases). The CDR3 has 11 residues. CDR1 and CDR2 (germline): SGHRS, YFSETQ. The germline V and J ends were trimmed by 5 bases and 5 bases, with 7 bases remaining between them. The CDR3 DNA follows: TGCGCCAGCAGGTCAGGGTATGGCTACACCTTC. Translated, it gives CASRSGYGYTF.

The chain recombines TRBV12-5 with TRBJ2-1; 12 nucleotides match TRBD2. This CDR3 has 18 amino acids. J lost 1 base, V lost 6 bases, and 10 bases had no gene match. CDR1 and CDR2 from the germline V gene are LGHNT and FRNRAP. The CDR3 is CASGPGLAGRRSYNEQFF. The DNA of the CDR3 is TGTGCTAGTGGGCCGGGACTAGCGGGTCGTCGGTCCTACAATGAGCAGTTCTTC.

The chain uses TRBV27 and TRBJ2-7, with D possibly called TRBD1 or TRBD2 (5 bases each). V lost 9 bases to trimming and J lost 4 bases, with 19 bases between them. Germline V gives CDR1 MNHEY, CDR2 SMNVEV (reference sequence). There are 14 residues in the CDR3. The CDR3 DNA follows: TGTGCCAGAAATCCGGGGCTTAGCTGGTACGAGCAGTACTTC. Translation gives CARNPGLSWYEQYF.

The chain is built from TRBV27 and TRBJ1-1, with TRBD1 as a possible D gene (5 bases). The V end was cut by 5 bases, the J end by 3 bases, with 19 bases between. The germline V gene has CDR1 MNHEY and CDR2 SMNVEV (reference sequence). CDR3 length equals 16 residues. CDR3 sequence (DNA): TGTGCCAGCAGTGAAAGGGGAGTGGCAGGGCACACTGAAGCTTTCTTT. It codes for CASSERGVAGHTEAFF.

V usage is TRBV2 and J usage is TRBJ2-6; D is uncertain. The CDR3 covers 14 residues. Germline V gives CDR1 SNHLY, CDR2 FYNNEI. Trimming stripped 11 bases from V and 0 bases from J, with 11 bases between. Here the CDR3 DNA reads TGTGCCTCTCGTCGCGGCTCTGGGGCCAACGTCCTGACTTTC. It encodes CASRRGSGANVLTF. Filled out from reference TRBV2 and TRBJ2-6, the complete variable domain reads EPEVTQTPSHQVTQMGQEVILRCVPISNHLYFYWYRQILGQKVEFLVSFYNNEISEKSEIFDDQFSVERPDGSNFTLKIRSTKLEDSAMYFCASRRGSGANVLTFGAGSRLTVL.

The chain links TRBV6-5 to TRBJ2-7; D not resolved. The CDR3 totals 16 residues. Trimming took 1 base from V and 7 from J, leaving 20 bases between them. Per germline, CDR1 MNHEY and CDR2 SVGAGI. The CDR3 sequence is CASSYFAPSSGKEQYF. As DNA, the CDR3 is TGTGCCAGCAGTTACTTCGCACCATCCTCCGGCAAGGAGCAGTACTTC.

The rearrangement links TRBV21-1 to TRBJ1-1; the table gives TRBD1 as D, unverified against the DNA. TRBV21-1 is flagged as a pseudogene. The length of the CDR3 is 15 residues. CDR3 sequence (DNA): TGTGCCAGCAGGACATTCTACACAATTCGCACTGAAGCTTTCTTT. It encodes CASRTFYTIRTEAFF.